The clone carrying this T cell receptor (beta chain) has at least ten counts. The V gene end was trimmed by 2 bases and the J gene end by 7 bases; junction bases not matched to a gene: 9. The V gene's germline CDR1 is SGHNT and CDR2 YYREEE (reference sequence). CDR3 length: 15 residues. PCR amplification relied on 60 Vbeta primers (plus 13 Jbeta primers). Data came from immunoSEQ multiplex PCR; TCRdb stores just in-frame clones and leaves some out. The profile shows about 120,000 clones, 65% to 85% of them singletons. This record belongs to a study of cytomegalovirus exposure and HLA in healthy donors.

What was sequenced was PBMCs. The chain employs TRBV5-4 and TRBJ2-1; 7 bases align to TRBD1. The sequence came from a woman aged 40-49 years in good health and CMV-seropositive. The CDR3 spells CASSLETGRWNEQFF. CDR3 DNA: TGTGCCAGCAGCTTAGAGACAGGGCGTTGGAATGAGCAGTTCTTC.